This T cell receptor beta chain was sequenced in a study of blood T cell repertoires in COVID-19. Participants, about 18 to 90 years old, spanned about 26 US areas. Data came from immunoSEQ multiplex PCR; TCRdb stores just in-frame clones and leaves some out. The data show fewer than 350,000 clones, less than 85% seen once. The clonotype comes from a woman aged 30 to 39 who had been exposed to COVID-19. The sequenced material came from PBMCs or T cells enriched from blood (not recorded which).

CDR3 region: CASSPLRRTEAFF. CDR3 bases: TGTGCCAGCAGCCCCTTGCGTCGGACTGAAGCTTTCTTT. This chain links TRBV11-2 with TRBJ1-1; D unclear. The CDR3 is 13 residues long. Trimming left V 5 bases short and J 5 bases short, with 12 bases between. Germline CDR1 reads SGHAT; CDR2 reads FQNNGV.